This T cell receptor beta chain was profiled in a study of blood T cell repertoires in COVID-19. Across the whole study: Collection of acute and convalescent COVID-19 samples took place in the United States, Italy and Spain. T cells, B-cell-depleted T cells, or PBMCs supplied cDNA or gDNA.

The trim removed 4 bases at V and 2 bases at J, leaving 5 bases unmatched. Per the germline V gene, CDR1 is SGHNT and CDR2 is YYREEE (reference sequence). The CDR3 has 15 amino acids. Source study methods: Reference gene primer amplification in the assay estimated nucleated cell counts. Here immunoSEQ multiplex PCR was the method, and the copy in TCRdb shows in-frame clones only, minus some. V and J calls and clone size are copied from that table; D and trimming were computed from the DNA. The data show roughly 220,000 clones, about three quarters seen once. The receptor was isolated from a woman aged 70-85 years with acute or convalescent COVID-19. Sequencing was done on a sample of peripheral blood. The chain uses TRBV5-4 and TRBJ2-4, with 8 bases aligning to TRBD1. The CDR3: CASSQDRDPKNIQYF. The CDR3 DNA follows: TGTGCCAGCAGCCAGGACAGGGACCCCAAAAACATTCAGTACTTC.